The present T cell receptor (beta chain) was sequenced within a study of graft-versus-host responses after intestinal transplantation. Study-wide results and caveats: Analysis identified GvH clones in recipient marrow, with some appearing first in ileum or blood. With peak circulating GvH clone levels came an association with early post-transplant HvG declines.

J gave up 2 bases and V 4 bases, and 4 bases lay outside the gene matches. The CDR3 runs 16 residues. Germline CDR1 and CDR2: MGHDK and SYGVNS. The assay was immunoSEQ multiplex PCR, and TCRdb's table has in-frame clones only and misses some. The sample yields 15,000 to 20,000 clones, roughly 40% seen once. Co-plated with 200,000 CFSE-labeled responder cells were 200,000 irradiated, violet-dye-labeled stimulator cells. After mixed lymphocyte reaction, dividing CD4+ and CD8+ responder T cells were sorted. This sequence originates from a human patient who was an organ donor for intestinal transplantation. The V call is TRBV25-1, the J call TRBJ2-3; the match to TRBD1 covers 12 bases. This specimen consisted of alloreactive CD4+ T cells from a mixed lymphocyte reaction culture, obtained before transplantation. Stated subset: CFSE-low proliferating T cells sorted from roughly six-day pre-transplant mixed lymphocyte reaction (GvH or HvG direction). The CDR3 reads CASSAPGQGATDTQYF. For the CDR3, the DNA is TGTGCCAGCAGTGCCCCGGGACAGGGGGCCACAGATACGCAGTATTTT. Full variable domain (rest looked up from reference TRBV25-1 and TRBJ2-3): EADIYQTPRYLVIGTGKKITLECSQTMGHDKMYWYQQDPGMELHLIHYSYGVNSTEKGDLSSESTVSRIRTEHFPLTLESARPSHTSQYLCASSAPGQGATDTQYFGPGTRLTVL.